This entry is about one T cell receptor (beta chain). As yet, its antigen is unknown. An end of the junction differs from the germline gene, which may be a read error. The data were obtained in a study of radiotherapy plus CTLA-4 blockade in lung cancer. Study-wide findings and caveats: Blood saw expansion of tumor-derived TCR clones after radiotherapy plus ipilimumab.

Method: immunoSEQ multiplex PCR; TCRdb's copy keeps in-frame clones and lacks some. The sample lists 20,000 to 25,000 clones; around 70% were seen once. Germline CDR1 is SNHLY and CDR2 is FYNNEI. The CDR3 consists of 16 residues. This receptor was identified in a human donor with non-small cell lung cancer who had stable disease on radiotherapy plus ipilimumab. The sample was peripheral blood, taken from a patient treated with radiotherapy plus ipilimumab. J is TRBJ2-3 and V is TRBV2; 7 positions agree with TRBD1. CDR3 residues: CASREGQAQLTDTQYF. For the CDR3, the DNA is TGTGCCAGCAGGGAAGGACAGGCACAGCTTACAGATACGCAGTATTTT.